The 5 T cell receptor beta chains below come from one sample, sequenced in a study of neurological immune-mediated disorders. From the 5' RACE reads, TCRdb called clonotypes with MiXCR, one entry per CDR3 protein. The sample shows tens of thousands of distinct CDR3 sequences, roughly 10% of them seen only once. The material sequenced was PBMCs. All receptors come from a man in his fifties in good health.

This clonotype occurred many times. CDR3 bases: TGTGCCTCCCACGGCTGGTCTGAAGCTTTCTTT. Translated: CASHGWSEAFF. This chain uses TRBV28 with TRBJ1-1, with D hard to call. There are 11 residues in the CDR3. Trimming removed 11 bases from V and 6 bases from J, with 13 bases in between. Germline V gene data show CDR1 as MDHEN and CDR2 as SYDVKM.

This clonotype showed up just a few times. The gene calls are TRBV28 and TRBJ1-1; no clear D gene. Germline CDR1 and CDR2: MDHEN and SYDVKM. V lost 6 bases to trimming and J lost 8 bases, with 13 bases between them. The CDR3 totals 12 residues. CDR3 DNA sequence: TGTGCCAGCAGCCCTACGATGGGCGAAGCTTTCTTT. Translation: CASSPTMGEAFF.

This clonotype has at least ten counts. The chain uses TRBV6-2 or TRBV6-3 and TRBJ2-1; 9 nucleotides line up with TRBD1. V lost 6 bases and J lost 7; bases outside the gene matches: 10. The CDR3 consists of 15 residues. In germline, CDR1 is MNHEY, CDR2 SVGEGT. The CDR3 is CASRDTGGKKNEQFF. The CDR3 DNA sequence: TGTGCCAGCAGAGACACAGGGGGCAAGAAGAATGAGCAGTTCTTC.

This clonotype was picked up many times. The chain links TRBV12-3 or TRBV12-4 to TRBJ2-1, with 8 positions matching TRBD2. Losses at the gene ends were 3 bases for V and 10 bases for J; bases not matched to a gene: 5. The CDR3 runs to 13 residues. CDR3: CASSFLGGGEQFF. The CDR3 coding sequence is TGTGCCAGCAGTTTCTTAGGCGGGGGGGAGCAGTTCTTC.

This clonotype appeared a few times. The V gene is TRBV7-6, the J gene TRBJ1-1, with unresolved D. Germline V CDR1 and CDR2: SGHVS, FNYEAQ. Trimming took 5 bases from V and 2 from J, leaving 15 bases between them. CDR3 length: 15 residues. The CDR3 reads CASSAQAGLNTEAFF. CDR3 DNA sequence: TGTGCCAGCAGCGCCCAGGCGGGCCTCAACACTGAAGCTTTCTTT.